The 7 T cell receptor beta chains below were found in one sample sequenced in a study of blood T cell repertoires in COVID-19. Libraries were prepared by immunoSEQ multiplex PCR; TCRdb keeps only in-frame clonotypes and omits some of them. Of approximately 200,000 clones listed, approximately 86% are singletons. Sequenced sample: PBMCs or T cells enriched from blood (not recorded which). The receptors were gathered from a woman between 25 and 40 years old who had been exposed to COVID-19.

The chain is built from TRBV6-1 and TRBJ1-4; tentatively, D is TRBD1 (6 bases). Germline assignment: CDR1 MNHNS and CDR2 SASEGT. The V end lost 2 bases, the J end lost 5 bases, and 9 bases lay between the germline ends. The CDR3 totals 14 residues. In DNA form, the CDR3 reads TGTGCCAGCAGTGAACCCAGGGGAAATGAAAAACTGTTTTTT. Translated: CASSEPRGNEKLFF.

The J gene is TRBJ1-3, the V gene TRBV5-4; TRBD1 agrees at 8 bases. This CDR3 region has 19 residues. The germline CDR1 and CDR2 sequences are SGHNT and YYREEE (reference sequence). Trimming cost V 1 base and J 1 base; bases outside gene matches: 13. CDR3 coding DNA: TGTGCCAGCAGCTTGAGCGGATCAGGGGGCACTAAATCTGGAAACACCATATATTTT. It translates to CASSLSGSGGTKSGNTIYF. Based on the CDR3 plus reference TRBV5-4 and TRBJ1-3, the full variable domain is ETGVTQSPTHLIKTRGQQVTLRCSSQSGHNTVSWYQQALGQGPQFIFQYYREEENGRGNFPPRFSGLQFPNYSSELNVNALELDDSALYLCASSLSGSGGTKSGNTIYFGEGSWLTVV.

This rearrangement joins TRBV18 to TRBJ2-1; no firm D call. Between the trimmed V and J ends, which lost 3 bases and 0 bases, there was a span of 6 bases. Germline V CDR1 and CDR2: KGHSH, LQKENI. This CDR3 region has 14 residues. DNA of the CDR3: TGTGCCAGCTCACCCGTAGCCTCCTACAATGAGCAGTTCTTC. It is translated as CASSPVASYNEQFF.

The rearrangement links TRBV2 to TRBJ2-7; D gene uncertain. The CDR3 extends over 13 amino acids. Germline V gene lookup returns CDR1 SNHLY and CDR2 FYNNEI. Trimming shortened V by 2 bases and J by 2 bases, and 7 bases separated the two germline ends. CDR3 sequence (DNA): TGTGCCAGCAGTGAATTGCTAGCCTACGAGCAGTACTTC. This encodes CASSELLAYEQYF. The full variable domain, with the rest looked up from reference TRBV2 and TRBJ2-7, is EPEVTQTPSHQVTQMGQEVILRCVPISNHLYFYWYRQILGQKVEFLVSFYNNEISEKSEIFDDQFSVERPDGSNFTLKIRSTKLEDSAMYFCASSELLAYEQYFGPGTRLTVT.

The V gene is TRBV10-3, the J gene TRBJ1-1; weak D call: TRBD1 (6 bases). CDR1 is ENHRY and CDR2 is SYGVKD in the germline V gene. V dropped 0 bases and J dropped 1 base, with 12 bases sitting between them. The CDR3 spans 16 residues. The CDR3 spells CAISESGQSANTEAFF. CDR3 nucleotide sequence: TGTGCCATCAGTGAGTCCGGACAGTCGGCGAACACTGAAGCTTTCTTT.

The chain combines TRBV6-5 with TRBJ1-2; D uncertain. The CDR3 runs to 15 residues. Germline V gene sequence: CDR1 MNHEY, CDR2 SVGAGI. V was clipped by 0 bases and J by 4 bases, with 12 bases between them. The CDR3 sequence: CASSYSEKSVYGYTF. CDR3 DNA: TGTGCCAGCAGTTACTCGGAGAAGTCGGTCTATGGCTACACCTTC.

This chain links TRBV30 with TRBJ2-3; no firm D call. Trimming took off 0 bases at V and 9 bases at J, with 7 bases between the two ends. Germline CDR1 is GTSNPN and CDR2 is SVGIG (reference sequence). CDR3 length: 11 residues. CDR3 nucleotide sequence: TGTGCCTGGAGTGTTAGGAGCACGCAGTATTTT. Amino acids: CAWSVRSTQYF.